Reported below is one T cell receptor (beta chain). The antigen is undetermined. Preparation of the TCRbeta library involved a method that used unique molecular identifiers. One entry per CDR3 protein, called by TCRdb with MiXCR from the PCR reads. Of roughly 670,000 distinct CDR3 sequences in the sample, about an eighth are singletons; the top ten hold 0.65% to 0.9%. The sample comes from a study of T-cell reconstitution after alpha-beta-depleted transplantation in children. The study's findings and limits: For some patients, TCRbeta diversity was high at day 60 because of recipient T cells and thymic progenitors that survived. Several hundred expanded graft clones reportedly gave rise to the alpha-beta T cells present about two months after transplant. T-cell counts and diversity were attributed mostly to newly produced T cells one year after transplant.

V was trimmed by 2 bases and J by 6 bases, leaving 12 bases between them. CDR1 and CDR2 from the germline V gene are SGHVS and FQNEAQ. CDR3 length: 14 amino acids. This TCR derives from a girl aged 2-10 years with congenital amegakaryocytic thrombocytopenia, due to receive a stem cell transplant. The sample was PBMCs, taken before TCRalphabeta/CD19-depleted stem cell transplant. The V and J genes are TRBV7-8 and TRBJ2-3; unclear D gene. CDR3 in DNA: TGTGCCAGCAGCTTATTGACGCCGCGGGATACGCAGTATTTT. Residues: CASSLLTPRDTQYF.